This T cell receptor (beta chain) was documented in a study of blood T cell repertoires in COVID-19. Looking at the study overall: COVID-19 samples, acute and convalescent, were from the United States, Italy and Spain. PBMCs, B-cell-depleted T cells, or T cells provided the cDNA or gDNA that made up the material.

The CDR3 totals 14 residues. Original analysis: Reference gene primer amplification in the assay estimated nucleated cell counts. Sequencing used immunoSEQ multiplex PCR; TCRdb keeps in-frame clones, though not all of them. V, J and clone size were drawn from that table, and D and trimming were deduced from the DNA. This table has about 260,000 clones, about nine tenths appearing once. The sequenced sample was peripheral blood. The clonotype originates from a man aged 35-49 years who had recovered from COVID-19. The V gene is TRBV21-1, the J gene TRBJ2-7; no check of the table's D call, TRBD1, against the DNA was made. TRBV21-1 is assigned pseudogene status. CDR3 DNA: TGTGCCACCCGTCGGGGGACAGGAGAAGGCGAGCAGTACTTC. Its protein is CATRRGTGEGEQYF.